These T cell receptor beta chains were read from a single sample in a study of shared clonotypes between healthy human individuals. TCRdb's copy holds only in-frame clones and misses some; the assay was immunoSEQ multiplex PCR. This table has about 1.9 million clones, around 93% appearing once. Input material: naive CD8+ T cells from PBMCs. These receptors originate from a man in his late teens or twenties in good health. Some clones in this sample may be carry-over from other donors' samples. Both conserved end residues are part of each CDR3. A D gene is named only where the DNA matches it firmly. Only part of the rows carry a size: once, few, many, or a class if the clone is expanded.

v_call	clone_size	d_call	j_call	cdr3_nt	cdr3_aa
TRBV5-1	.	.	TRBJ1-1	TGCGCCAGCAGCTTGGGCGGGATTCGGATGAACACTGAAGCTTTCTTT	CASSLGGIRMNTEAFF
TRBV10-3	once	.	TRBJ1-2	TGTGCCATCAGTGACCCAGACGGAACCGCCACCTTTTATGGCTACACCTTC	CAISDPDGTATFYGYTF
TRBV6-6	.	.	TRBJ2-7	TGTGCCAGCAGCCCCCTGGTCTACGAGCAGTACTTC	CASSPLVYEQYF
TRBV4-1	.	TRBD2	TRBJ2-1	TGCGCCAGCAGCCTAAGGGGAGGGGCCCTCAATGAGCAGTTCTTC	CASSLRGGALNEQFF
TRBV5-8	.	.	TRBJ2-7	TGTGCCAGCAGCTTGGAGGGTTACGAGCAGTACTTC	CASSLEGYEQYF
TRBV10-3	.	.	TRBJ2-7	TGTGCCATCAGTGAGAGGGGCGAACCCTACGAGCAGTACTTC	CAISERGEPYEQYF
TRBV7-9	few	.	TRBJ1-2	TGTGCCAGCAGCGAGATAGGCGGGACTCTCCATTCGGGCACCTTC	CASSEIGGTLHSGTF
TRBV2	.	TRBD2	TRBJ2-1	TGTGCCAGCAGTGGTGGCCCCGGCCTAGCGGGAGGGTCCTACAATGAGCAGTTCTTC	CASSGGPGLAGGSYNEQFF
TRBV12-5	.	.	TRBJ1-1	TGTGCTGGTGGGCTGGCAGGGAACACTGAAGCTTTCTTT	CAGGLAGNTEAFF
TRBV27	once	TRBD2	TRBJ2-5	TGTGCCAGCAGTTTAGGCCTGGGAGGGCCATTGGAGACCCAGTACTTC	CASSLGLGGPLETQYF
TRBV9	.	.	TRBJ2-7	TGTGCCAGCAGCGTGGGGGACGGAGACTACGAGCAGTACTTC	CASSVGDGDYEQYF
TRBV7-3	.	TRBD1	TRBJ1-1	TGTGCCAGCAGCTGGAGTCCCGGGACAGGGTTGAACACTGAAGCTTTCTTT	CASSWSPGTGLNTEAFF
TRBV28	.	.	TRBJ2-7	TGTGCCAGCAGATCTGGGACCGGGGCGCAGTACTTC	CASRSGTGAQYF
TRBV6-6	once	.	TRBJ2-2	TGTGCCAGCAGTTTTAGGGGACTCAATGAACCCGGGGAGCTGTTTTTT	CASSFRGLNEPGELFF
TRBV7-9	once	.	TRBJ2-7	TGTGCCAGCAGCTTAGATCCGGGCCGTGGGCAGGGTTTCTACGAGCAGTACTTC	CASSLDPGRGQGFYEQYF
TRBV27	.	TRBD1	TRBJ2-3	TGTGCCAGCAGTTTATGGACAGGGGGCGCAGATACGCAGTATTTT	CASSLWTGGADTQYF
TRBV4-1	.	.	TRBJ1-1	TGCGCCAGCAGCCAACGGGTAACCTCCAACACTGAAGCTTTCTTT	CASSQRVTSNTEAFF
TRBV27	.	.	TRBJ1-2	TGTGCCAGCAGTTTAGTCGGAGGGCGAGGCGGCTACACCTTC	CASSLVGGRGGYTF
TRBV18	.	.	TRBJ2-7	TGTGCCAGCTCACCATCTTACCAGGGCTACGAGCAGTACTTC	CASSPSYQGYEQYF
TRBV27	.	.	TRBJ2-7	TGTGCCAGCAGTTTTGGACCCACCTACGAGCAGTACTTC	CASSFGPTYEQYF
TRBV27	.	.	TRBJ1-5	TGTGCCAGCAGTTTAGTCATAGATCAGCCCCAGCATTTT	CASSLVIDQPQHF
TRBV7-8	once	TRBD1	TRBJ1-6	TGTGCCAGCACCCTCTACAGGGGTAGTTCACCCCTCCACTTT	CASTLYRGSSPLHF
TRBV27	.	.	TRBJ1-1	TGTGCCAGCAGTCCGGGCCCAGGACAGTGGGACACTGAAGCTTTCTTT	CASSPGPGQWDTEAFF
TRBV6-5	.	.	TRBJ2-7	TGTGCCAGCAGTGGGACAAACTACGAGCAGTACTTC	CASSGTNYEQYF
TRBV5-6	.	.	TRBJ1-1	TGTGCCAGCAGCTTGGGAGGGAAGAGGTATAGGAACACTGAAGCTTTCTTT	CASSLGGKRYRNTEAFF
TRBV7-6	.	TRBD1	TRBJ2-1	TGTGCCAGCAGGGACAGGGGCTACAATGAGCAGTTCTTC	CASRDRGYNEQFF
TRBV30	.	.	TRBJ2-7	TGTGCCTGGACAGGTGAATACGAGCAGTACTTC	CAWTGEYEQYF
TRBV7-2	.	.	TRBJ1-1	TGTGCCAGCAGCGGACTCGGCGGCACTGAAGCTTTCTTT	CASSGLGGTEAFF
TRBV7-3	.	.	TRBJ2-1	TGTGCCAGCAGCTTAATGTCAATGGCGGCCCTCTCCTACAATGAGCAGTTCTTC	CASSLMSMAALSYNEQFF
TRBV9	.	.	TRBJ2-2	TGTGCCAGCACAGAGGGAAACACCGGGGAGCTGTTTTTT	CASTEGNTGELFF
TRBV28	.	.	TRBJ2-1	TGTGCCAGCAGTTTTCTAGTCTCCGTTGACTCCTACAATGAGCAGTTCTTC	CASSFLVSVDSYNEQFF
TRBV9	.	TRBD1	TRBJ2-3	TGTGCCAGCAGCGGTGACAGGGGGCGCATGGCAGATACGCAGTATTTT	CASSGDRGRMADTQYF
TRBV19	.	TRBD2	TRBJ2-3	TGTGCCAGTAGTATTAGCCTAGCGGGGGCTAGCACAGATACGCAGTATTTT	CASSISLAGASTDTQYF
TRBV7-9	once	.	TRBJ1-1	TGTGCCAGCAGCAGCCGGGACACCGCGAACACTGAAGCTTTCTTT	CASSSRDTANTEAFF
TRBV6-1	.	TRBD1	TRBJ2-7	TGTGCCAGCAGTACCCGGGACAGGGTCCCCGAGCAGTACTTC	CASSTRDRVPEQYF
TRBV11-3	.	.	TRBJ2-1	TGTGCCAGCAGCTTAGGGTCAGAGGGAGTAGAGGATGAGCAGTTCTTC	CASSLGSEGVEDEQFF
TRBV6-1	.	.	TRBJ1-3	TGTGCCAGCAGTGAATGGGCAGGGCCGAGCTCTGGAAACACCATATATTTT	CASSEWAGPSSGNTIYF
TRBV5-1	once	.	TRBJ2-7	TGCGCCAGCAGCTTACCGTCCGGGGGAACCTCCTACGAGCAGTACTTC	CASSLPSGGTSYEQYF
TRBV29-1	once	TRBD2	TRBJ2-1	TGCAGCGTTTTTGAGACTAGCGGGGAGCAGTTCTTC	CSVFETSGEQFF
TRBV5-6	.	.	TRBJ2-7	TGTGCCAGCAGCCTGGGTGGGGCAGGCGGCGAGCAGTACTTC	CASSLGGAGGEQYF
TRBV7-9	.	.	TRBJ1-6	TGTGCCAGCAGCTCTAATTCACCCCTCCACTTT	CASSSNSPLHF
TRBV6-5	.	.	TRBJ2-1	TGTGCCAGCAGTTACTCGCGGTGGAGTTACAATGAGCAGTTCTTC	CASSYSRWSYNEQFF
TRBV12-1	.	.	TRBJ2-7	TGTGCCAGCCGACGAGGGGGACTAGCGCCCTCCTACGAGCAGTACTTC	CASRRGGLAPSYEQYF
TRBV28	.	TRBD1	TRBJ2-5	TGTGCCAGCAGTCCGACAGGGGGGTACCAAGAGACCCAGTACTTC	CASSPTGGYQETQYF
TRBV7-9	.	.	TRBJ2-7	TGTGCCAGCAGCCCAAGGGACACTTCCTACGAGCAGTACTTC	CASSPRDTSYEQYF
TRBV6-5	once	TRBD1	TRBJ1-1	TGTGCCAGCAGCCTTCGGACAGGGGGCTTCACTGAAGCTTTCTTT	CASSLRTGGFTEAFF
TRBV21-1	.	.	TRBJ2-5	TGTGCCAGCAGCAAAGTGCCTCCACCGATCCAAGAGACCCAGTACTTC	CASSKVPPPIQETQYF
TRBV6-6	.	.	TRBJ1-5	TGTGCCGGGGGGGACGGCAATCAGCCCCAGCATTTT	CAGGDGNQPQHF